Shown below are 7 T cell receptor beta chains from a single sample sequenced in a study of T cell changes during pregnancy in multiple sclerosis. Assay used: immunoSEQ multiplex PCR; TCRdb lists only in-frame clones, some missing. The profile shows 60,000 to 75,000 clones, 80% to 95% of them singletons. Specimen: peripheral blood, collected in the second trimester of pregnancy. The receptor set was obtained from a female donor with multiple sclerosis, enrolled in a pregnancy study.

The genes are TRBV6-6 and TRBJ2-1; D unresolved. CDR1 is MNHNY and CDR2 is SVGAGI in the germline V gene (reference sequence). The CDR3 loop spans 14 amino acids. Trimming cost V 7 bases and J 0 bases, with 10 bases left between them. This CDR3 reads CASMSHSSYNEQFF. The CDR3 DNA reads as TGTGCCAGCATGAGTCATAGCTCCTACAATGAGCAGTTCTTC.

The V and J genes are TRBV11-3 and TRBJ1-1; no reliable D call. Germline V gene lookup returns CDR1 SGHNT and CDR2 YENEEA. The CDR3 runs to 12 residues. The ends were cut back, 2 bases at V and 10 bases at J, with 11 bases in the middle. CDR3 sequence reads: CASSLQARGAFF. CDR3 in DNA: TGTGCCAGCAGCTTACAGGCTCGGGGAGCTTTCTTT.

This clone turned up a few times. The rearrangement joins TRBV28 to TRBJ2-7; 9 bases are shared with TRBD1. The CDR3 is 16 amino acids. In germline, CDR1 is MDHEN, CDR2 SYDVKM. Trimming cost V 4 bases and J 4 bases; bases outside gene matches: 11. CDR3 sequence (DNA): TGTGCCAGCAGTTCCCCGTCTGGGACAGGGACTTACGAGCAGTACTTC. This sequence encodes CASSSPSGTGTYEQYF.

The genes are TRBV19 and TRBJ2-7; 16 nucleotides match TRBD2. Trimming removed 8 bases from V and 2 bases from J; junction bases left unmatched: 6. The germline CDR1 and CDR2 sequences are LNHDA and SQIVND (reference sequence). The CDR3 has 16 residues. The CDR3, as DNA: TGTGCCAGTGCACCGGGACTAGCGGGAGGGCCCTACGAGCAGTACTTC. It translates to CASAPGLAGGPYEQYF.

The chain is built from TRBV18 and TRBJ2-5; D might be TRBD2 (5 bases). V lost 1 base to trimming and J lost 2 bases, with 8 bases between them. This CDR3 contains 14 residues. CDR1 is KGHSH and CDR2 is LQKENI in the germline V gene. The CDR3 protein is CASSPRRLQETQYF. The CDR3 region has the DNA TGTGCCAGCTCACCACGGAGGCTTCAAGAGACCCAGTACTTC.

The CDR3 DNA reads as TGTGCCAGCAGCCGGGGACAGGGAGACCACGAGCAGTACTTC. It translates to CASSRGQGDHEQYF. This chain connects TRBV7-9 to TRBJ2-7; 9 bases match TRBD1. Losses at the gene ends were 5 bases for V and 5 bases for J; bases not matched to a gene: 7. The CDR3 runs 14 residues. Germline CDR1 is SEHNR and CDR2 is FQNEAQ (reference sequence).

The V call is TRBV7-9, the J call TRBJ1-5, with D tentatively TRBD1 (6 bases). Germline values: CDR1 SEHNR, CDR2 FQNEAQ (reference sequence). With 5 bases removed from V and 5 bases from J, the gap between germline ends came to 16 bases. The CDR3 is 15 residues long. DNA of the CDR3: TGTGCCAGCAGCCCGGACAGTTCTTATGATCAGCCCCAGCATTTT. It codes for CASSPDSSYDQPQHF.